Presented here are 30 T cell receptor beta chains from one specimen sequenced in a study of STAT3 mutations in large granular lymphocyte leukemia (dated by TCRdb to between 2019 and 2020). Summary of the overall study and its limitations: At least one immunodominant TCRbeta clonotype was present in every T-LGLL patient, and multiple immunodominant subclonotypes appeared in about half of the T-LGLL patients.

The library was obtained by the immunoSEQ multiplex PCR assay. Imported from immuneACCESS, the table was reduced by TCRdb to in-frame sequences with V and J called. These copies leave out some clones; in studies compared against another copy, an unresolved V gene accounts for under half, and the cause of the remainder is not known. This sample holds roughly 11,000 clones; 65% to 90% were observed only once. The biggest ten clones account for roughly 90% of the sample. These receptors have no known antigen. Specimen: peripheral blood mononuclear cells. The origin of the receptors is a man older than 75 with T-cell large granular lymphocyte leukemia. Some clones in this sample may be carry-over from other donors' samples. The age is the age at diagnosis.

The chain is built from TRBV6-5 and TRBJ1-6, with D uncertain. Germline loops: CDR1 MNHEY, CDR2 SVGAGI. Trimming removed 3 bases from V and 1 base from J, with 10 bases in between. This CDR3 comprises 16 residues. The chain's CDR3 is CASSYNWKSYNSPLHF. CDR3 DNA sequence: TGTGCCAGCAGTTATAATTGGAAATCCTATAATTCACCCCTCCACTTT.

This chain connects TRBV7-9 to TRBJ1-2, with 9 bases matching TRBD1. From germline, CDR1 is SEHNR and CDR2 FQNEAQ (reference sequence). The CDR3 spans 13 residues. V lost 4 bases to trimming and J lost 4 bases; unmatched junction nucleotides: 1. CDR3 coding DNA: TGTGCCAGCAGCTCGACAGGGGGCTATGGCTACACCTTC. Amino acid sequence: CASSSTGGYGYTF.

V and J are TRBV18 and TRBJ1-5; 8 positions agree with TRBD1. CDR1 and CDR2 from the germline V gene are KGHSH and LQKENI. The CDR3 runs to 14 residues. The V gene end was trimmed by 4 bases and the J gene end by 7 bases; junction bases not matched to a gene: 6. The CDR3 DNA reads as TGTGCCAGCTCACTGACAGGGGTCAGCCAGCCCCAGCATTTT. It yields the protein CASSLTGVSQPQHF. The complete variable domain, with remaining parts taken from reference TRBV18 and TRBJ1-5, reads NAGVMQNPRHLVRRRGQEARLRCSPMKGHSHVYWYRQLPEEGLKFMVYLQKENIIDESGMPKERFSAEFPKEGPSILRIQQVVRGDSAAYFCASSLTGVSQPQHFGDGTRLSIL.

The chain recombines TRBV5-8 with TRBJ1-5, with 9 bases identical to TRBD1. J was trimmed by 3 bases and V by 3 bases; bases with no gene match: 4. The CDR3 runs to 15 residues. The V gene's germline CDR1 is SGHTS and CDR2 YDEGEE. As DNA, the CDR3 is TGTGCCAGCAGCTCGGGGACAGGGCTCAATCAGCCCCAGCATTTT. It encodes CASSSGTGLNQPQHF.

The chain employs TRBV19 and TRBJ1-4, with 9 bases that match TRBD1. The CDR3 has 14 residues. Trimming removed 4 bases from V and 7 bases from J; junction bases left unmatched: 4. Germline V gene data show CDR1 as LNHDA and CDR2 as SQIVND (reference sequence). The CDR3 DNA reads as TGTGCCAGTAGTAAACAGGGGGCTTTTGAAAAACTGTTTTTT. This translates into CASSKQGAFEKLFF.

This sequence joins TRBV11-2 and TRBJ2-7; no clear D. The V gene lost 2 bases and the J gene lost 0 bases, with 8 bases spanning the gap. The CDR3 contains 14 residues. Germline V lookup: CDR1 SGHAT, CDR2 FQNNGV. CDR3 region: CASSLSAVSYEQYF. The CDR3 nucleotides are TGTGCCAGCAGCTTATCGGCAGTCTCCTACGAGCAGTACTTC.

This sequence joins TRBV28 and TRBJ1-5, with D unresolved. V gave up 6 bases and J gave up 5 bases, with 5 bases separating them. CDR1 and CDR2 (germline): MDHEN, SYDVKM. This CDR3 comprises 11 residues. The CDR3 nucleotides are TGTGCCAGCAGCCATCATCAGCCCCAGCATTTT. It translates to CASSHHQPQHF.

The sample holds one count of this clone. The chain is built from TRBV19 and TRBJ1-6, with a weak D call TRBD1 (5 bases). Between the trimmed V and J ends, which lost 9 bases and 6 bases, there was a span of 12 bases. This CDR3 region has 13 residues. Looked up from germline, CDR1 is LNHDA and CDR2 is SQIVND (reference sequence). In nucleotides, the CDR3 is TGTGCCAGCCAAACAGGACTTAATTCACCCCTCCACTTT. Encoded protein: CASQTGLNSPLHF.

This clone is medium-sized by share. The chain joins TRBV5-1 to TRBJ1-2; D unclear. The ends were cut back, 0 bases at V and 3 bases at J, with 15 bases in the middle. The CDR3 loop spans 16 amino acids. The germline V gene has CDR1 SGHRS and CDR2 YFSETQ. Here the CDR3 DNA reads TGCGCCAGCAGCTTGGGGACGGTGGCCCTATACTATGGCTACACCTTC. This codes for CASSLGTVALYYGYTF.

This chain uses TRBV5-4 with TRBJ1-4; 9 bases fit TRBD1. Trimming at V came to 2 bases and at J to 2 bases, leaving 4 bases not matched to a gene. Germline CDR1 SGHNT, CDR2 YYREEE (reference sequence). The CDR3 totals 16 residues. CDR3 sequence reads: CASSLGGTGTNEKLFF. The CDR3 DNA is TGTGCCAGCAGCTTAGGTGGGACAGGGACTAATGAAAAACTGTTTTTT.

The rearrangement joins TRBV30 to TRBJ1-1; D may be TRBD1 (5 bases). V shed 1 base and J shed 0 bases, with 18 bases lying between them. Germline V gene sequence: CDR1 GTSNPN, CDR2 SVGIG (reference sequence). The CDR3 sequence is 17 residues long. As DNA, the CDR3 is TGTGCCTGGAGTGGGCGGTGGGGGACGGCAATGAACACTGAAGCTTTCTTT. It encodes CAWSGRWGTAMNTEAFF.

The chain links TRBV15 to TRBJ2-5; D call uncertain. The CDR3 is 13 residues long. CDR1 and CDR2 from the germline V gene are LNHNV and YYDKDF (reference sequence). Trimming removed 1 base from V and 5 bases from J, with 8 bases in between. The CDR3 DNA is TGTGCCACCAGCAGAGCACCGGGCGAGACCCAGTACTTC. The encoded protein is CATSRAPGETQYF.

The chain recombines TRBV19 with TRBJ2-5, with TRBD1 matching over 10 bases. J gave up 5 bases and V 3 bases, and 6 bases lay outside the gene matches. The CDR3 covers 15 residues. Germline lookup yields CDR1 LNHDA and CDR2 SQIVND (reference sequence). CDR3 residues: CASSIGTGDSETQYF. DNA for the CDR3: TGTGCCAGTAGTATCGGGACAGGGGATTCGGAGACCCAGTACTTC.

The chain links TRBV18 to TRBJ1-3, with 8 bases that match TRBD1. With V trimmed by 8 bases and J by 0 bases, 6 bases remained unmatched. The germline gives CDR1 KGHSH, CDR2 LQKENI. There are 15 residues in the CDR3. CDR3 nucleotide sequence: TGTGCCAGCACGGACAGGGTAGACTCTGGAAACACCATATATTTT. Residues: CASTDRVDSGNTIYF.

V usage is TRBV7-9 and J usage is TRBJ1-2; 8 nucleotides agree with TRBD1. Germline V gene lookup returns CDR1 SEHNR and CDR2 FQNEAQ (reference sequence). CDR3 length: 14 residues. The V and J ends lost 5 bases and 6 bases, in that order; junction bases with no gene match: 8. The CDR3 coding sequence is TGTGCCAGCAGCCCTGGACAGGGTCAGGATGGCTACACCTTC. This gives the protein CASSPGQGQDGYTF.

The chain carries TRBV15 and TRBJ2-5, with D possibly being TRBD2 (5 bases). Germline assignment: CDR1 LNHNV and CDR2 YYDKDF (reference sequence). This CDR3 is built from 15 residues. Trimming removed 0 bases at V and 5 bases at J, with 13 bases between. The CDR3 DNA is TGTGCCACCAGCAGAGATTCCGGGATCTCGGAGACCCAGTACTTC. It specifies CATSRDSGISETQYF.

V and J are TRBV7-9 and TRBJ1-1; D unresolved. V dropped 1 base and J dropped 0 bases, with 6 bases sitting between them. CDR3 length: 14 amino acids. Germline V gives CDR1 SEHNR, CDR2 FQNEAQ (reference sequence). CDR3 protein: CASSLEEMNTEAFF. CDR3 nucleotides: TGTGCCAGCAGCTTAGAGGAGATGAACACTGAAGCTTTCTTT.

The gene calls are TRBV5-6 and TRBJ1-3; D gene unclear. CDR1 is SGHDT, CDR2 YYEEEE, per germline. The CDR3 is 14 residues long. Trimming cost V 0 bases and J 2 bases, with 6 bases left between them. CDR3 DNA: TGTGCCAGCAGCTTGGTGGGAACTGGAAACACCATATATTTT. Its translation is CASSLVGTGNTIYF.

This clone was detected once. The chain is built from TRBV7-3 and TRBJ1-3, with D uncertain. Germline V lookup: CDR1 SGHTA, CDR2 FQGTGA. The V gene lost 4 bases and the J gene lost 2 bases, with 9 bases spanning the gap. There are 14 residues in the CDR3. CDR3 protein: CASSSLSPGNTIYF. CDR3 sequence (DNA): TGTGCCAGCAGCTCCCTCTCCCCTGGAAACACCATATATTTT.

The rearrangement links TRBV9 to TRBJ2-1; D remains unclear. The germline gives CDR1 SGDLS, CDR2 YYNGEE. V was trimmed by 0 bases and J by 9 bases, leaving 7 bases between them. This CDR3 has 12 residues. The CDR3 sequence is CASSVELSEQFF. CDR3 DNA sequence: TGTGCCAGCAGCGTAGAACTCAGTGAGCAGTTCTTC.

The rearrangement uses TRBV2 and TRBJ2-7, with 11 bases matching TRBD1. With V trimmed by 4 bases and J by 4 bases, 6 bases remained unmatched. Germline V gene data show CDR1 as SNHLY and CDR2 as FYNNEI. The CDR3 totals 15 residues. This CDR3 reads CASSGRTGGRYEQYF. CDR3 nucleotide sequence: TGTGCCAGCAGTGGGAGGACAGGGGGCCGGTACGAGCAGTACTTC. Full variable domain (outside the CDR3, taken from reference TRBV2 and TRBJ2-7): EPEVTQTPSHQVTQMGQEVILRCVPISNHLYFYWYRQILGQKVEFLVSFYNNEISEKSEIFDDQFSVERPDGSNFTLKIRSTKLEDSAMYFCASSGRTGGRYEQYFGPGTRLTVT.

This sequence joins TRBV5-4 and TRBJ1-1, with TRBD1 as a possible D gene (6 bases). Germline V gene sequence: CDR1 SGHNT, CDR2 YYREEE (reference sequence). Trimming removed 0 bases from V and 8 bases from J, with 11 bases in between. The length of the CDR3 is 13 residues. For the CDR3, the DNA is TGTGCCAGCAGCTTGGTGACAGGCCTCGAAGCTTTCTTT. Protein: CASSLVTGLEAFF.

This chain joins TRBV6-5 and TRBJ2-7; D might be TRBD1 or TRBD2, each matching 5 bases. Germline values: CDR1 MNHEY, CDR2 SVGAGI. This CDR3 has 12 residues. Trimming took 7 bases from V and 6 from J, leaving 13 bases between them. The CDR3 nucleotides read TGTGCCAGCATCGGGGCAGCTGGCGAGCAGTACTTC. Translation: CASIGAAGEQYF.

The V call is TRBV14, the J call TRBJ1-6; D perhaps matches TRBD1 (6 bases). This CDR3 comprises 12 residues. V was cut by 8 bases and J by 6 bases, with 8 bases left in between. Germline CDR1 and CDR2: SGHDN and FVKESK. The DNA of the CDR3 is TGTGCCAGCCAGGGGTCTAATTCACCCCTCCACTTT. Amino acids: CASQGSNSPLHF.

The chain uses TRBV7-2 and TRBJ1-5; unclear D gene. The CDR3 totals 15 residues. Trimming removed 0 bases at V and 5 bases at J, with 11 bases between. The germline CDR1 and CDR2 sequences are SGHTA and FQGNSA. Written as DNA, the CDR3 is TGTGCCAGCAGCTTAGCAGGAGGGTTGGATCAGCCCCAGCATTTT. This sequence encodes CASSLAGGLDQPQHF. Complete variable domain (other parts from reference TRBV7-2 and TRBJ1-5): GAGVSQSPSNKVTEKGKDVELRCDPISGHTALYWYRQSLGQGLEFLIYFQGNSAPDKSGLPSDRFSAERTGGSVSTLTIQRTQQEDSAVYLCASSLAGGLDQPQHFGDGTRLSIL.

The CDR3 DNA follows: TGTGCCAGCAGCGACAGGGGCCCTTTCGTCGATGAGCAGTTCTTC. It translates to CASSDRGPFVDEQFF. The chain combines TRBV7-2 with TRBJ2-1, with 8 bases aligning to TRBD1. This CDR3 has 15 residues. J gave up 8 bases and V 5 bases, and 11 bases lay outside the gene matches. Germline CDR1 and CDR2: SGHTA and FQGNSA.

The chain has TRBV30 and TRBJ1-6; D possibly corresponds to TRBD1 (6 bases). Germline CDR1 GTSNPN, CDR2 SVGIG (reference sequence). There are 15 residues in the CDR3. V dropped 3 bases and J dropped 7 bases, with 16 bases sitting between them. This chain's CDR3 is CAWSALTGQNSPLHF. The CDR3 DNA reads as TGTGCCTGGAGCGCCCTGACAGGACAAAATTCACCCCTCCACTTT. Full variable domain (rest looked up from reference TRBV30 and TRBJ1-6): SQTIHQWPATLVQPVGSPLSLECTVEGTSNPNLYWYRQAAGRGLQLLFYSVGIGQISSEVPQNLSASRPQDRQFILSSKKLLLSDSGFYLCAWSALTGQNSPLHFGNGTRLTVT.

The chain links TRBV5-1 to TRBJ2-1; D tentatively reads TRBD1 or TRBD2 (5 bases each). This CDR3 contains 15 residues. Trimming took off 4 bases at V and 0 bases at J, with 11 bases between the two ends. The germline CDR1 and CDR2 sequences are SGHRS and YFSETQ. The CDR3 is CASSGGMGSYNEQFF. For the CDR3, the DNA is TGCGCCAGCAGCGGGGGAATGGGCTCCTACAATGAGCAGTTCTTC.

The CDR3 nucleotides read TGTGCCAGTAGTAACGCGGGGGGAACGAGAGGGGAGCAGTTCTTC. Its translation: CASSNAGGTRGEQFF. The chain carries TRBV19 and TRBJ2-1, with 8 bases fitting TRBD2. The CDR3 has 15 amino acids. Germline values: CDR1 LNHDA, CDR2 SQIVND (reference sequence). V was clipped by 4 bases and J by 10 bases; unmatched bases: 12.

V gene TRBV7-2 combines with J gene TRBJ1-4; 8 bases fit TRBD1. The V gene's germline CDR1 is SGHTA and CDR2 FQGNSA. The CDR3 length is 17 residues. The J segment lost 7 bases and the V segment lost 1 base, leaving 11 bases of the junction unmatched. DNA of the CDR3: TGTGCCAGCAGCTTAGTCCCCCGGGACAGGCCAACTGAAAAACTGTTTTTT. It translates to CASSLVPRDRPTEKLFF.